A single sample is the source of the 15 T cell receptor beta chains below, sequenced in a study of blood T cell repertoires in COVID-19. Sequencing used immunoSEQ multiplex PCR; TCRdb keeps in-frame clones, though not all of them. The sample contains hundreds of thousands of clones, roughly 80% of which appear only once. The specimen was PBMCs or T cells enriched from blood (not recorded which). These receptors were taken from a man in his forties or fifties who had been exposed to COVID-19.

This clone is a singleton in its sample. The chain carries TRBV20-1 and TRBJ2-6, with unresolved D. Germline V gene lookup returns CDR1 DFQATT and CDR2 SNEGSKA (reference sequence). The CDR3 covers 15 residues. Trimming pared 3 bases from V and 0 bases from J, leaving 9 bases between. The CDR3 loop reads CSASNGGSGANVLTF. Here the CDR3 DNA reads TGCAGTGCTAGTAACGGCGGCTCTGGGGCCAACGTCCTGACTTTC.

This clone turned up a few times. The chain employs TRBV18 and TRBJ2-5, with D unresolved. Germline loops: CDR1 KGHSH, CDR2 LQKENI. CDR3 length: 13 amino acids. V was cut by 3 bases and J by 3 bases, with 8 bases left in between. CDR3 nucleotides: TGTGCCAGCTCACCGGCCCCGAAAGAGACCCAGTACTTC. It encodes CASSPAPKETQYF.

This clone appeared once. This rearrangement joins TRBV19 to TRBJ1-5, with D possibly matching TRBD1 (6 bases). The V end lost 11 bases, the J end lost 1 base, and 18 bases lay between the germline ends. This CDR3 is built from 15 residues. The germline V gene has CDR1 LNHDA and CDR2 SQIVND (reference sequence). CDR3 loop: CAAKRQDTSNQPQHF. CDR3 sequence (DNA): TGTGCCGCAAAGAGACAGGATACGAGCAATCAGCCCCAGCATTTT.

The chain is built from TRBV27 and TRBJ1-2; D might be TRBD1 (5 bases). Trimming removed 8 bases from V and 8 bases from J, with 27 bases in between. There are 16 residues in the CDR3. The germline gives CDR1 MNHEY, CDR2 SMNVEV (reference sequence). Here the CDR3 DNA reads TGTGCCAGCGGGGGGATTCGGGGAAGTCGTGCGGGAGGCTACACCTTC. Amino acid sequence: CASGGIRGSRAGGYTF.

The V call is TRBV7-2, the J call TRBJ1-1; 10 nucleotides match TRBD1. The CDR3 runs to 14 residues. The germline CDR1 and CDR2 sequences are SGHTA and FQGNSA. V lost 5 bases and J lost 5; bases outside the gene matches: 5. CDR3 sequence (DNA): TGTGCCAGCAGCCCCGGGACAGGGGATACTGAAGCTTTCTTT. It yields the protein CASSPGTGDTEAFF.

The V gene is TRBV11-2, the J gene TRBJ1-1; TRBD1 aligns across 11 bases. Losses at the gene ends were 1 base for V and 5 bases for J; bases not matched to a gene: 12. Per germline, CDR1 SGHAT and CDR2 FQNNGV. The CDR3 covers 18 residues. Written as DNA, the CDR3 is TGTGCCAGCAGCTTAGTCCGAGGACCGGGGACAGGGGGTACTGAAGCTTTCTTT. Translation: CASSLVRGPGTGGTEAFF.

The J gene is TRBJ1-5, the V gene TRBV28, with 7 bases aligning to TRBD1. With 3 bases clipped from V and 6 bases from J, the junction kept 5 bases outside the gene matches. The CDR3 extends over 14 amino acids. CDR1 MDHEN and CDR2 SYDVKM come from the germline V gene. The CDR3 spells CASSLGDRVQPQHF. The DNA for the CDR3 is TGTGCCAGCAGTTTGGGAGACAGGGTTCAGCCCCAGCATTTT.

CDR3 sequence: CASRTELNSYNEQFF. The CDR3 DNA is TGTGCCAGCAGGACAGAACTAAACTCCTACAATGAGCAGTTCTTC. V gene TRBV6-5 combines with J gene TRBJ2-1, with a weak D call TRBD1 (5 bases). Germline loops: CDR1 MNHEY, CDR2 SVGAGI. CDR3 size: 15 residues. The V end was cut by 6 bases, the J end by 0 bases, with 12 bases between.

The chain combines TRBV18 with TRBJ2-1, with TRBD2 matching over 8 bases. The J segment lost 7 bases and the V segment lost 0 bases, leaving 5 bases of the junction unmatched. The CDR3 is 15 amino acids. Germline CDR1 and CDR2: KGHSH and LQKENI. The CDR3 region is CASSPPLAEGNEQFF. The CDR3 DNA reads as TGTGCCAGCTCACCACCACTAGCGGAGGGGAATGAGCAGTTCTTC.

This rearrangement joins TRBV30 to TRBJ2-1, with a tentative D call TRBD2 (6 bases). There are 13 residues in the CDR3. Germline CDR1 is GTSNPN and CDR2 is SVGIG (reference sequence). Trimming shortened V by 6 bases and J by 9 bases, and 18 bases separated the two germline ends. CDR3 DNA sequence: TGTGCCTGCAAAGAGGCGGGGTATGGTGAGCAGTTCTTC. As protein: CACKEAGYGEQFF.

The chain links TRBV28 to TRBJ2-7; TRBD1 matches 10 bases. The CDR3 covers 16 residues. Trimming removed 6 bases from V and 2 bases from J; junction bases left unmatched: 10. CDR1 MDHEN and CDR2 SYDVKM come from the germline V gene. The CDR3 protein is CASSPRGQGRPYEQYF. The CDR3 nucleotides are TGTGCCAGCAGCCCCCGGGGACAGGGGCGACCCTACGAGCAGTACTTC.

This clone has a handful of counts. This chain links TRBV6-4 with TRBJ2-3; TRBD2 aligns across 7 bases. This CDR3 region has 20 residues. V shed 4 bases and J 1 base; nucleotides not matched to a gene: 20. The V gene's germline CDR1 is MRHNA and CDR2 SNTAGT. Here the CDR3 DNA reads TGTGCCAGCAGTGGAGCGGGGACGTCGGGCAGGTCCCTTCGCACAGATACGCAGTATTTT. Translation: CASSGAGTSGRSLRTDTQYF.

V and J are TRBV24-1 and TRBJ2-5, with 7 bases lining up with TRBD1. This CDR3 is built from 15 residues. Germline V CDR1 and CDR2: KGHDR, SFDVKD. With V trimmed by 4 bases and J by 5 bases, 9 bases remained unmatched. CDR3 DNA: TGTGCCACCAGTGACCCCAGACAGGGTGGGGAGACCCAGTACTTC. This encodes CATSDPRQGGETQYF.

This chain joins TRBV6-5 and TRBJ1-3, with 11 bases lining up with TRBD1. CDR1 and CDR2 (germline): MNHEY, SVGAGI. The V and J ends lost 0 bases and 2 bases, in that order; junction bases with no gene match: 0. The CDR3 contains 16 residues. CDR3 DNA sequence: TGTGCCAGCAGTTACTCGGGACAGGGGGCTGGAAACACCATATATTTT. It codes for CASSYSGQGAGNTIYF.

V and J are TRBV29-1 and TRBJ1-2, with D possibly matching TRBD1 (5 bases). V was cut by 7 bases and J by 8 bases, with 17 bases left in between. Per the germline V gene, CDR1 is SQVTM and CDR2 is ANQGSEA. The CDR3 length is 12 residues. The CDR3 here is CSGDRGTQGYTF. CDR3 in DNA: TGCAGCGGCGACCGGGGGACGCAAGGCTACACCTTC.